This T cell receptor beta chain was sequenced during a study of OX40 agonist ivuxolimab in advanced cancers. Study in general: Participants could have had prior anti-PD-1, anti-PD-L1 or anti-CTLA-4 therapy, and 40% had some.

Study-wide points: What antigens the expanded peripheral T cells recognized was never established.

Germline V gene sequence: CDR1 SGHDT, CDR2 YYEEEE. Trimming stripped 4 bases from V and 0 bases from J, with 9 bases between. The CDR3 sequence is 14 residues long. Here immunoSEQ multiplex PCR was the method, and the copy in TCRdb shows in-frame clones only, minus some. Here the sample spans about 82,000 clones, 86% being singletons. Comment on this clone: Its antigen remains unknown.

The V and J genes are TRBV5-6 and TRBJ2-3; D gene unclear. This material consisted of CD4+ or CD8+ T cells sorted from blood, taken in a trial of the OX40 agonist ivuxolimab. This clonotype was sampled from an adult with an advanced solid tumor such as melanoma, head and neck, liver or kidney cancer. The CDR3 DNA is TGTGCCAGCAGCCTAGGAGCTAGCACAGATACGCAGTATTTT. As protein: CASSLGASTDTQYF.